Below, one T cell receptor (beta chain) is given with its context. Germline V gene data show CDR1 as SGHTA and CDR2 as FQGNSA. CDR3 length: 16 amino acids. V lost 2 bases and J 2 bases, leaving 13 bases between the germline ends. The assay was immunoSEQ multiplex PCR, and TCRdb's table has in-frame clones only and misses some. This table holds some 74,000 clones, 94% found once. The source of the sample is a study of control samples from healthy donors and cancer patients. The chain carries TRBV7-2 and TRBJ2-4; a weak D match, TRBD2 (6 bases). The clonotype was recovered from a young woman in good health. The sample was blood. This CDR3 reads CASSLMIAGTKNIQYF. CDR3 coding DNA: TGTGCCAGCAGCTTAATGATTGCGGGGACCAAAAACATTCAGTACTTC.